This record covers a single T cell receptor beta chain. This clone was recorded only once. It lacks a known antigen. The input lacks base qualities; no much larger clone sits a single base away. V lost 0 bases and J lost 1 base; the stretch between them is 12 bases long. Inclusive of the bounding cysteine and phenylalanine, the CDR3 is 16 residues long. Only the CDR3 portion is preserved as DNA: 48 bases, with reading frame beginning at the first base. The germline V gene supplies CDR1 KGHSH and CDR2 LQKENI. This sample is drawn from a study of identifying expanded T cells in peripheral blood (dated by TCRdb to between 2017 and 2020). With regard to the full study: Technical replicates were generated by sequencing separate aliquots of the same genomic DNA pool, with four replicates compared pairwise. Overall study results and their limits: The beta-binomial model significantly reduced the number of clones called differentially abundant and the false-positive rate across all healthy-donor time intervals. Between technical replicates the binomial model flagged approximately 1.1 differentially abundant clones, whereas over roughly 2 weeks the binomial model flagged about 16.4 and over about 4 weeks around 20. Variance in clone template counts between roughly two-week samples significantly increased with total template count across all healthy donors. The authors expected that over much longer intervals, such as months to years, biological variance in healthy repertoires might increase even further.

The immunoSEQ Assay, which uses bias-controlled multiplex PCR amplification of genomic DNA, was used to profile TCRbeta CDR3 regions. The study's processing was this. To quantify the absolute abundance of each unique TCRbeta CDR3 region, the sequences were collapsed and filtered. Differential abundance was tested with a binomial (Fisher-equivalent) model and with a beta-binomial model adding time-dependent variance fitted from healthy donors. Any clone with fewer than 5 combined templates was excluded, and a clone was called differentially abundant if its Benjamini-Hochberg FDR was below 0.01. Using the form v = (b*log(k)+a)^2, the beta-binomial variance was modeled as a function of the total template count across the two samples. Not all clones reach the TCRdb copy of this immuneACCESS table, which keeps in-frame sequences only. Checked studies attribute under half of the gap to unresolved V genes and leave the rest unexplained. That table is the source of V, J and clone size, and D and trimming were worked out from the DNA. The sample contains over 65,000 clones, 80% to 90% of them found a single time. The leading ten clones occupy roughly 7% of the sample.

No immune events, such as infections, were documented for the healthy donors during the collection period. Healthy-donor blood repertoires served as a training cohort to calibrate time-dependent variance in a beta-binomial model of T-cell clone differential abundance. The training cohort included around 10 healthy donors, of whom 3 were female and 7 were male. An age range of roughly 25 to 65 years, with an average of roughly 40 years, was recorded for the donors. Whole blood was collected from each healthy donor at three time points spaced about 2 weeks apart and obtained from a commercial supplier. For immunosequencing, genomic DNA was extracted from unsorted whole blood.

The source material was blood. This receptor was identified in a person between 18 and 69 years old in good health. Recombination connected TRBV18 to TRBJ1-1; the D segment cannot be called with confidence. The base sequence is TGTGCCAGCTCACCACCGTTGCTGCTAAGGAACACTGAAGCTTTCTTT. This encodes CASSPPLLLRNTEAFF.